The present T cell receptor (beta chain) was sequenced within a study of blood T cell repertoires in COVID-19. Study information: T cells, B-cell-depleted T cells, or PBMCs provided the cDNA or gDNA that served as material.

Sequenced by immunoSEQ multiplex PCR; TCRdb stores in-frame clones only, minus some. This sample has roughly 300,000 clones, with roughly nine tenths found just once. Germline CDR1 reads SNHLY; CDR2 reads FYNNEI. V dropped 4 bases and J dropped 6 bases, with 6 bases sitting between them. The length of the CDR3 is 11 residues. The V and J genes are TRBV2 and TRBJ1-1; possibly TRBD1 for D (5 bases). The sequence was obtained from a woman in her thirties with COVID-19, enrolled during active disease. The sample taken for sequencing was peripheral blood. The CDR3 protein is CASSGGAEAFF. DNA of the CDR3: TGTGCCAGCAGTGGGGGGGCTGAAGCTTTCTTT.